What follows are 23 T cell receptor beta chains derived from one specimen sequenced in a study of beta chain features in type 1 diabetes. The study's findings and limits: Researchers report that Type 1 diabetes patients had moderately but significantly shorter TCRB CDR3s across all four CD4+ subsets.

These receptors lack a known antigen. Since all of the isolated RNA was reverse transcribed, expressed TCRB transcripts were what got sequenced. Repertoires were generated with immunoSEQ multiplex PCR, while TCRdb's copy carries only in-frame clones and drops some. The sample carries approximately 270,000 clones, 14% recorded once. The source material was naive CD4+ T cells from blood. These receptors were collected from a man under 40 with type 1 diabetes.

This clone was counted between two and nine times. The gene calls are TRBV30 and TRBJ1-1, with a tentative D call TRBD1 (6 bases). Germline assignment: CDR1 GTSNPN and CDR2 SVGIG (reference sequence). This CDR3 is 14 amino acids long. V lost 4 bases to trimming and J lost 0 bases, with 12 bases between them. The CDR3 bases are TGTGCCTGGACCCGGACAGCTCTGAACACTGAAGCTTTCTTT. Translation gives CAWTRTALNTEAFF.

The chain uses TRBV10-3 and TRBJ1-1; 10 nucleotides align to TRBD1. After removal of 4 bases from V and 5 bases from J, the junction contained 1 base not matched to a gene. The CDR3 length is 13 residues. Germline V CDR1 and CDR2: ENHRY, SYGVKD. DNA for the CDR3: TGTGCCATCAGTGTGGACAGGGGGACTGAAGCTTTCTTT. Amino acids: CAISVDRGTEAFF.

This clone was seen a handful of times. The chain recombines TRBV5-1 with TRBJ2-2; TRBD2 agrees at 7 bases. Per germline, CDR1 SGHRS and CDR2 YFSETQ. The CDR3 loop spans 15 amino acids. J lost 2 bases, V lost 6 bases, and 7 bases had no gene match. The CDR3 DNA follows: TGCGCCAGCATCCTCGGACTAGATAACACCGGGGAGCTGTTTTTT. As protein: CASILGLDNTGELFF. Supplemented by reference TRBV5-1 and TRBJ2-2, the full variable domain reads KAGVTQTPRYLIKTRGQQVTLSCSPISGHRSVSWYQQTPGQGLQFLFEYFSETQRNKGNFPGRFSGRQFSNSRSEMNVSTLELGDSALYLCASILGLDNTGELFFGEGSRLTVL.

The chain joins TRBV15 to TRBJ2-7, with a tentative D call TRBD1 (7 bases). The CDR3 spans 14 residues. V was pared by 0 bases and J by 6 bases, with 12 bases between. In germline, CDR1 is LNHNV, CDR2 YYDKDF (reference sequence). This chain's CDR3 is CATSRDQGGREQYF. CDR3 nucleotides: TGTGCCACCAGCAGAGATCAGGGGGGACGCGAGCAGTACTTC.

This clone was picked up a small number of times. The CDR3 DNA is TGCGCCAGCAGCCAACCGGGGACAGGGTTCGGCGGGGAGCTGTTTTTT. This sequence encodes CASSQPGTGFGGELFF. This chain connects TRBV4-3 to TRBJ2-2, with 9 bases lining up with TRBD1. Germline V gives CDR1 LGHNA, CDR2 YSLEER. The ends lost 2 bases at V and 7 bases at J; junction bases unmatched: 8. This CDR3 region has 16 residues.

This clone has just a few counts. The rearrangement joins TRBV9 to TRBJ1-3; D is unresolved. The CDR3 runs to 14 residues. Trimming pared 4 bases from V and 6 bases from J, leaving 14 bases between. The germline gives CDR1 SGDLS, CDR2 YYNGEE. The chain's CDR3 is CASSQKEDLNTIYF. The CDR3 DNA is TGTGCCAGCAGCCAAAAGGAGGACCTAAACACCATATATTTT.

The chain couples TRBV7-9 to TRBJ2-1, with D hard to call. V was trimmed by 0 bases and J by 4 bases, leaving 10 bases between them. The CDR3 contains 15 residues. Germline V gene data show CDR1 as SEHNR and CDR2 as FQNEAQ (reference sequence). The CDR3 loop reads CASSLAEWSYNEQFF. The CDR3 DNA sequence: TGTGCCAGCAGCTTAGCGGAATGGAGTTACAATGAGCAGTTCTTC.

The rearrangement uses TRBV7-2 and TRBJ2-1, with 12 bases identical to TRBD2. Germline V gene data show CDR1 as SGHTA and CDR2 as FQGNSA. This CDR3 is 15 amino acids long. With 5 bases clipped from V and 10 bases from J, the junction kept 9 bases outside the gene matches. CDR3 nucleotides: TGTGCCAGCAGCATCACACGCGGACTAGCGGGAGAGCAGTTCTTC. It yields the protein CASSITRGLAGEQFF.

In this sample, this clone turned up a few times. This rearrangement joins TRBV5-4 to TRBJ2-1, with 10 bases aligning to TRBD2. Trimming removed 2 bases from V and 8 bases from J; junction bases left unmatched: 7. In germline, CDR1 is SGHNT, CDR2 YYREEE (reference sequence). CDR3 length equals 15 residues. The CDR3 DNA reads as TGTGCCAGCAGCTTATCTAGCGGGAGTGTTTATGAGCAGTTCTTC. Residues: CASSLSSGSVYEQFF.

This clone was picked up a small number of times. The chain uses TRBV5-6 and TRBJ2-1, with TRBD2 matching 10 bases. The CDR3 contains 13 residues. Per germline, CDR1 SGHDT and CDR2 YYEEEE. The ends lost 4 bases at V and 10 bases at J; junction bases unmatched: 5. CDR3 sequence: CASSRLAGKEQFF. CDR3 nucleotide sequence: TGTGCCAGCAGCCGACTAGCGGGTAAAGAGCAGTTCTTC.

A few counts support this clone. The chain recombines TRBV6-5 with TRBJ1-3, with D unresolved. V shed 5 bases and J shed 0 bases, with 8 bases lying between them. Germline CDR1 reads MNHEY; CDR2 reads SVGAGI. This CDR3 has 14 amino acids. The CDR3 is CASSGLISGNTIYF. The CDR3 region has the DNA TGTGCCAGCAGTGGACTGATCTCTGGAAACACCATATATTTT.

V usage is TRBV28 and J usage is TRBJ2-1; 8 bases line up with TRBD2. This CDR3 is 15 amino acids long. V lost 3 bases to trimming and J lost 5 bases; unmatched junction nucleotides: 6. Germline values: CDR1 MDHEN, CDR2 SYDVKM. CDR3 DNA sequence: TGTGCCAGCAGTTTGGGCGGGAGGAATCACAATGAGCAGTTCTTC. Residues: CASSLGGRNHNEQFF.

This clone turned up a few times. The V and J genes are TRBV28 and TRBJ1-4; tentative D call: TRBD1 (6 bases). This CDR3 is built from 15 residues. Germline V gene lookup returns CDR1 MDHEN and CDR2 SYDVKM. Trimming removed 3 bases at V and 7 bases at J, with 15 bases between. The CDR3 loop is CASSFPGTKIEKLFF. Written as DNA, the CDR3 is TGTGCCAGCAGTTTCCCCGGGACAAAGATTGAAAAACTGTTTTTT.

This clone was detected a few times. The chain carries TRBV28 and TRBJ2-5; D unresolved. In germline, CDR1 is MDHEN, CDR2 SYDVKM. The CDR3 has 13 amino acids. Trimming cost V 7 bases and J 7 bases, with 16 bases left between them. In DNA, the CDR3 is TGTGCCAGCATTGCCCAGCCCACGGGGACCCAGTACTTC. This translates into CASIAQPTGTQYF.

The V and J genes are TRBV9 and TRBJ2-1, with 8 bases lining up with TRBD2. From germline, CDR1 is SGDLS and CDR2 YYNGEE. V shed 2 bases, J shed 3 bases, and the junction held 7 bases outside the gene matches. CDR3 length: 16 amino acids. DNA of the CDR3: TGTGCCAGCAGCGTGCGGAGTAGCGGGAACTACAATGAGCAGTTCTTC. It specifies CASSVRSSGNYNEQFF.

The rearrangement uses TRBV7-3 and TRBJ1-1; 9 bases are a match to TRBD1. Looked up from germline, CDR1 is SGHTA and CDR2 is FQGTGA. The CDR3 length is 13 residues. V lost 4 bases and J lost 9; bases outside the gene matches: 6. CDR3 residues: CASSSRDRDKAFF. The CDR3 nucleotides read TGTGCCAGCAGCTCCCGGGACAGGGATAAAGCTTTCTTT. The whole variable domain, remainder taken from reference TRBV7-3 and TRBJ1-1, is GAGVSQTPSNKVTEKGKYVELRCDPISGHTALYWYRQSLGQGPEFLIYFQGTGAADDSGLPNDRFFAVRPEGSVSTLKIQRTERGDSAVYLCASSSRDRDKAFFGQGTRLTVV.

The V call is TRBV2, the J call TRBJ2-1; 9 bases fit TRBD2. Trimming removed 6 bases from V and 9 bases from J; junction bases left unmatched: 9. The CDR3 extends over 14 amino acids. Germline V gene sequence: CDR1 SNHLY, CDR2 FYNNEI. CDR3 protein: CASRNGLAISEQFF. CDR3 in DNA: TGTGCCAGCAGGAATGGACTAGCGATCAGTGAGCAGTTCTTC.

The chain uses TRBV7-9 and TRBJ1-5; D is uncertain. Germline values: CDR1 SEHNR, CDR2 FQNEAQ (reference sequence). The CDR3 is made up of 15 amino acids. Deletions cut 4 bases from V and 2 bases from J, with 12 bases between. This chain's CDR3 is CASSSNLSGNQPQHF. Here the CDR3 DNA reads TGTGCCAGCAGCTCCAACCTCAGCGGCAATCAGCCCCAGCATTTT.

This clone has only a few counts. This chain connects TRBV7-3 to TRBJ2-3; D may be TRBD2 (6 bases). The germline V and J ends were trimmed by 3 bases and 0 bases, with 10 bases remaining between them. This CDR3 is 15 amino acids long. Germline V CDR1 and CDR2: SGHTA, FQGTGA. The CDR3 bases are TGTGCCAGCAGCTTGTCTAGCGTCAGCACAGATACGCAGTATTTT. Translating it yields CASSLSSVSTDTQYF.

Notes on this clone: Other DNA sequences in the same sample also yield this CDR3. The CDR3 DNA sequence: TGCAGCGTTGGTCAGGGTCTAACCTACGAGCAGTACTTC. Protein product: CSVGQGLTYEQYF. The rearrangement links TRBV29-1 to TRBJ2-7, with D possibly being TRBD1 (5 bases). Germline V gene sequence: CDR1 SQVTM, CDR2 ANQGSEA. V was pared by 4 bases and J by 2 bases, with 12 bases between. This CDR3 has 13 residues.

The J gene is TRBJ1-2, the V gene TRBV5-4, with D tentatively TRBD1 (5 bases). The CDR3 length is 13 residues. The V and J ends lost 4 bases and 8 bases respectively, with 15 bases between them. CDR1 SGHNT and CDR2 YYREEE come from the germline V gene (reference sequence). DNA for the CDR3: TGTGCCAGCAGCAATATCAGGGTACGAGGCTACACCTTC. Translation gives CASSNIRVRGYTF.

The V and J genes are TRBV5-1 and TRBJ2-7; 11 bases are a match to TRBD1. The CDR3 extends over 14 amino acids. Germline CDR1 SGHRS, CDR2 YFSETQ. V shed 4 bases and J 5 bases; nucleotides not matched to a gene: 5. The CDR3 sequence: CASSLGTGGNEQYF. The CDR3 nucleotides read TGCGCCAGCAGCCTGGGGACAGGGGGGAACGAGCAGTACTTC.

This clone was recorded a few times. The CDR3 ends on some other residue instead of the conserved phenylalanine or tryptophan, so this is likely a read error. No DNA is shown, since the ends of the CDR3 on it are uncertain; the CDR3 is the one TCRdb lists. V usage is TRBV4-3 and J usage is TRBJ2-3; the DNA was not compared with TRBD1, the D call given in the table. Looked up from germline, CDR1 is LGHNA and CDR2 is YSLEER. The CDR3 comprises 13 residues, both ends counted. CDR3 sequence: CASSQDQGTTLNS.